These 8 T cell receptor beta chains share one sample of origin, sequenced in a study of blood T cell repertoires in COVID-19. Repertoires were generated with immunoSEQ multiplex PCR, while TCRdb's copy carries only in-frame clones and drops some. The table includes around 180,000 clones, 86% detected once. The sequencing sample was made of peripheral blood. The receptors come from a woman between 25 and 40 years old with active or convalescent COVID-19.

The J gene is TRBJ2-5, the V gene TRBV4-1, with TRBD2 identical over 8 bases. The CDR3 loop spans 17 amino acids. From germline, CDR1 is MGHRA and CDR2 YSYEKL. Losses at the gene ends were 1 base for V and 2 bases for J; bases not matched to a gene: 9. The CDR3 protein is CASSQGGFAGGQETQYF. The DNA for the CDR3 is TGCGCCAGCAGCCAAGGAGGATTCGCGGGGGGTCAAGAGACCCAGTACTTC.

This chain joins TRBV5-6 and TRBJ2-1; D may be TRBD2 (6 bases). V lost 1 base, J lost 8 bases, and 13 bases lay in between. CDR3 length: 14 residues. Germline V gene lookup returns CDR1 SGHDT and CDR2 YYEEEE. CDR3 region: CASSLSGPWDEQFF. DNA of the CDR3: TGTGCCAGCAGCTTGAGCGGGCCCTGGGATGAGCAGTTCTTC.

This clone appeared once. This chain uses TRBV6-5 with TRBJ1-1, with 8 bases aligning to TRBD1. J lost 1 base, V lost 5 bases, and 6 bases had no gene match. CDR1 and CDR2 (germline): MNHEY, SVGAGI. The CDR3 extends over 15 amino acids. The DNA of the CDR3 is TGTGCCAGCAGTCCCGACAGGGGCGCGAACACTGAAGCTTTCTTT. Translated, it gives CASSPDRGANTEAFF.

For the CDR3, the DNA is TGTGCCAGCAGCCAAACTAGCGGGGGCTGGAATGAGCAGTTCTTC. Translated, it gives CASSQTSGGWNEQFF. V usage is TRBV7-9 and J usage is TRBJ2-1; 11 nucleotides align to TRBD2. The CDR3 contains 15 residues. V gave up 5 bases and J gave up 7 bases; unmatched junction bases: 7. Germline assignment: CDR1 SEHNR and CDR2 FQNEAQ (reference sequence).

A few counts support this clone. The CDR3 DNA reads as TGCGCCAGCAGCTTGACCGGGCAGCCCCAGCATTTT. Encoded protein: CASSLTGQPQHF. This chain links TRBV5-1 with TRBJ1-5; D unclear. Germline CDR1 reads SGHRS; CDR2 reads YFSETQ. This CDR3 contains 12 residues. Trimming removed 1 base from V and 7 bases from J, with 6 bases in between.

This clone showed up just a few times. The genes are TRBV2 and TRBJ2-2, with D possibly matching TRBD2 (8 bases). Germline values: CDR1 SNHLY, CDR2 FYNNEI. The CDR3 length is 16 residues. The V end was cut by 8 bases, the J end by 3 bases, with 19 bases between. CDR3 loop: CASGERGTDYTGELFF. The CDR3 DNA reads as TGTGCCAGCGGGGAGCGGGGGACAGACTACACCGGGGAGCTGTTTTTT.

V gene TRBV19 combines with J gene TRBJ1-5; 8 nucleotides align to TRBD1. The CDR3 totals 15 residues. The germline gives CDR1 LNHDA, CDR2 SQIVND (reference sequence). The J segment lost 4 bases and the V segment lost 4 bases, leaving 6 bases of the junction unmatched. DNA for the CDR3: TGTGCCAGTAGTACTCAGGGGGCCGGTAATCAGCCCCAGCATTTT. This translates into CASSTQGAGNQPQHF.

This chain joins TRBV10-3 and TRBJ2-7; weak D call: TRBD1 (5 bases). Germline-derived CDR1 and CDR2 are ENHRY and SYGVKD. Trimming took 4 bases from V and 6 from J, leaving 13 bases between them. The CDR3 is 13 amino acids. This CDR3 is CAISGQLTGEQYF. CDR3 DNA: TGTGCCATCAGTGGACAGCTAACGGGCGAGCAGTACTTC.